This T cell receptor beta chain was documented in a study of blood T cell repertoires in COVID-19. Looking at the study overall: T cells, B-cell-depleted T cells, or PBMCs provided the cDNA or gDNA that served as material.

Some clones are missing from TCRdb's copy, which holds only in-frame ones; the method was immunoSEQ multiplex PCR. The data contain 200,000 to 250,000 clones, 70% to 90% of them seen just once; the ten biggest clones take up 2% to 3%. CDR1 and CDR2 (germline): MGHRA, YSYEKL. Losses at the gene ends were 0 bases for V and 2 bases for J; bases not matched to a gene: 1. The length of the CDR3 is 16 residues. With regard to this clone: A much larger clone differs by one base, so this may be a read error.

The sample consisted of peripheral blood. The V and J genes are TRBV4-1 and TRBJ2-6, with 7 positions matching TRBD1. This TCR was recovered from a man aged 30-40 years with COVID-19, enrolled during active disease. This chain's CDR3 is CASSQDQGAGANVLTF. The CDR3, as DNA: TGCGCCAGCAGCCAAGATCAGGGGGCTGGGGCCAACGTCCTGACTTTC.